This T cell receptor beta chain was documented in a study of T cell changes during pregnancy in multiple sclerosis. Produced via immunoSEQ multiplex PCR; TCRdb's table is partial and in-frame only. Of about 110,000 clones in the sample, just over 90% are singletons; the top ten hold approximately 3.7%. The CDR3 sequence is 16 residues long. Germline V gene sequence: CDR1 LNHDA, CDR2 SQIVND (reference sequence). Trimming stripped 7 bases from V and 5 bases from J, with 23 bases between. The TCR was taken from a female donor with multiple sclerosis, enrolled in a pregnancy study. The chain combines TRBV19 with TRBJ2-5; a possible D gene is TRBD2 (7 bases). The source material was peripheral blood, sampled after pregnancy. The CDR3 reads CASTLGRGPIGETQYF. The CDR3 coding sequence is TGTGCCAGTACCCTCGGGCGGGGGCCTATAGGGGAGACCCAGTACTTC.